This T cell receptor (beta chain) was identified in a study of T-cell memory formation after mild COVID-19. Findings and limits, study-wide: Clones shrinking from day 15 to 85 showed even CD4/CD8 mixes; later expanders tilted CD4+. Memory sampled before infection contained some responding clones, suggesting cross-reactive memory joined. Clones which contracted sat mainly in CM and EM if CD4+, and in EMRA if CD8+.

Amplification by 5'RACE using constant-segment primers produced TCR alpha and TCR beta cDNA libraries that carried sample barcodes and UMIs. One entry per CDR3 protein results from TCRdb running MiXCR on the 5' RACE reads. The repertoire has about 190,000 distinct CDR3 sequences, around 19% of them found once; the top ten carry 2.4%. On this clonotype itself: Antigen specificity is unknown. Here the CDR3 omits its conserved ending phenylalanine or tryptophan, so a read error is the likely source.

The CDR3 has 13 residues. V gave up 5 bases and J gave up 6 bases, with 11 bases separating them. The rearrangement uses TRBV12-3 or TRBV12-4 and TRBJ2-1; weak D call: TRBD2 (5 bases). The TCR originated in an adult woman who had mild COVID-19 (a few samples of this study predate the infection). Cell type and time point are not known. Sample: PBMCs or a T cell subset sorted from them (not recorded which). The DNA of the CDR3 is TGTGCCAGCAGTCCCGGACTGAGCAATGAGCAGTTCATC. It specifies CASSPGLSNEQFI.